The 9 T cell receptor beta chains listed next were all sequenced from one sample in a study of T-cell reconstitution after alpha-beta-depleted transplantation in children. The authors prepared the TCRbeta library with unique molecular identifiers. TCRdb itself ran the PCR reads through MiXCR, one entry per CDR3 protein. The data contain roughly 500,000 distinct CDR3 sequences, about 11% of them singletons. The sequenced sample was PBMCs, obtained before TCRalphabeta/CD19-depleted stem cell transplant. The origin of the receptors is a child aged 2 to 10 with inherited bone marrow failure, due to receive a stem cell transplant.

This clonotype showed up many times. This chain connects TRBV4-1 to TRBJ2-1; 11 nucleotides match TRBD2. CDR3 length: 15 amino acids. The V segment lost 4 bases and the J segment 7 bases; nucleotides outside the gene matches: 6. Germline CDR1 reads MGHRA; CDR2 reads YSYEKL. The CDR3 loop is CASSPRLAGLNEQFF. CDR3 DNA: TGCGCCAGCAGCCCTCGACTAGCGGGATTAAATGAGCAGTTCTTC.

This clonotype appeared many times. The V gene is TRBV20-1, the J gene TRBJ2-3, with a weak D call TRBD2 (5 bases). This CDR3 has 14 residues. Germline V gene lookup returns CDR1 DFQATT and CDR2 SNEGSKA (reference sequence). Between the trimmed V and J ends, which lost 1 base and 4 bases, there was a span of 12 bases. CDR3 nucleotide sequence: TGCAGTGCTAGAGGAGCGGCGCGGGCAGATACGCAGTATTTT. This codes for CSARGAARADTQYF.

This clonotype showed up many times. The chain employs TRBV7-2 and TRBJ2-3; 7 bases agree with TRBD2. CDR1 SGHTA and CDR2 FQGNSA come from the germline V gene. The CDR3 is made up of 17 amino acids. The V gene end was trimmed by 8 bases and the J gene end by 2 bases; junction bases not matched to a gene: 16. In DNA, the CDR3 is TGTGCCAGCCGACCCAGAGGGGCTAGCGGCTTCACAGATACGCAGTATTTT. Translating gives CASRPRGASGFTDTQYF.

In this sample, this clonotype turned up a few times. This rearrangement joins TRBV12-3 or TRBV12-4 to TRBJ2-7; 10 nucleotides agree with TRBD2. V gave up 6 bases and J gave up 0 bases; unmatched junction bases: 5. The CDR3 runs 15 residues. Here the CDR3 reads CASRKREGNSYEQYF. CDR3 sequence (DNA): TGTGCCAGCAGAAAGCGGGAGGGCAACTCCTACGAGCAGTACTTC.

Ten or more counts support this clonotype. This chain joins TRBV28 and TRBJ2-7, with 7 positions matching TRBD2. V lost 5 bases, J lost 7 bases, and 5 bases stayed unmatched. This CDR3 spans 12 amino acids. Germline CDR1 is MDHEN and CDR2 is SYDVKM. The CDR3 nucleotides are TGTGCCAGCAGTCCCTCAGCGGGGGAGCAGTACTTC. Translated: CASSPSAGEQYF.

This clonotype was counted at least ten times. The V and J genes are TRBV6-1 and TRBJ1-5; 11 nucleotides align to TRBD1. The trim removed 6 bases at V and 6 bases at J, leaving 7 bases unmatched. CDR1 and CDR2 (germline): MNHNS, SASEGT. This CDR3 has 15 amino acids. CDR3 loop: CASRPGQGVGQPQHF. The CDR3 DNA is TGTGCCAGCAGACCGGGACAGGGGGTGGGTCAGCCCCAGCATTTT.

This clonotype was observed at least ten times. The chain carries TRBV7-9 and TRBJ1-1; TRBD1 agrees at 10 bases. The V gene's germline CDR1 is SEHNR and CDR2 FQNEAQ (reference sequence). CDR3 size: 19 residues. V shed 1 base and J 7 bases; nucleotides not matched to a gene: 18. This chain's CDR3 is CASSLGVMTGGAGNNEAFF. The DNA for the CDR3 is TGTGCCAGCAGCTTAGGCGTGATGACAGGGGGCGCGGGGAATAATGAAGCTTTCTTT. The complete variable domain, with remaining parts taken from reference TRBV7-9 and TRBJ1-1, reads DTGVSQNPRHKITKRGQNVTFRCDPISEHNRLYWYRQTLGQGPEFLTYFQNEAQLEKSRLLSDRFSAERPKGSFSTLEIQRTEQGDSAMYLCASSLGVMTGGAGNNEAFFGQGTRLTVV.

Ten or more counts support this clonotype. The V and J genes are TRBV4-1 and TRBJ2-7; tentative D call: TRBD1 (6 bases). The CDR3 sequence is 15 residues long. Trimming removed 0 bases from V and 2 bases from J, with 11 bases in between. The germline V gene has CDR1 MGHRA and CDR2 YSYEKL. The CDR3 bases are TGCGCCAGCAGCCAAGATGGCCAGGGGACCTACGAGCAGTACTTC. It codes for CASSQDGQGTYEQYF.

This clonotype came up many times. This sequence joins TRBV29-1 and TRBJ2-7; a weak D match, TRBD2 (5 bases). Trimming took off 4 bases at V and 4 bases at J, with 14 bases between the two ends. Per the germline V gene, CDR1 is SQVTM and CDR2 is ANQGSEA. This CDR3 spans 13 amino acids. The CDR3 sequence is CSVVVRDRYEQYF. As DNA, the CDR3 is TGCAGCGTTGTGGTTCGGGATAGGTACGAGCAGTACTTC.